This TCR beta chain was recorded in a study of blood T cell repertoires in COVID-19. TCRdb's copy holds only in-frame clones and misses some; the assay was immunoSEQ multiplex PCR. The sample lists nearly 200,000 clones, 84% seen once, with approximately 5.1% in the top ten. Unmatched junction bases numbered 5, after V lost 1 base and J lost 7 bases. The CDR3 is made up of 14 amino acids. Germline V gene sequence: CDR1 SGHTA, CDR2 FQGTGA. Material: peripheral blood. The chain is built from TRBV7-3 and TRBJ2-3, with 7 bases fitting TRBD1. This TCR derives from a woman in her 70s with active or convalescent COVID-19. CDR3 nucleotide sequence: TGTGCCAGCAGCTTAATACAGGGGAGCAATACGCAGTATTTT. It specifies CASSLIQGSNTQYF.